A single sample gave rise to the 8 T cell receptor beta chains below, sequenced in a study of blood T cell repertoires in COVID-19. Method: immunoSEQ multiplex PCR; TCRdb's copy keeps in-frame clones and lacks some. The sample carries approximately 290,000 clones, approximately 86% recorded once. The sequenced sample was peripheral blood. These receptors all stem from a human donor with COVID-19, enrolled during active disease. The donor label of this sample is uncertain.

The chain has TRBV15 and TRBJ1-1, with D unresolved. The CDR3 spans 15 residues. The ends were cut back, 0 bases at V and 3 bases at J, with 11 bases in the middle. Germline-derived CDR1 and CDR2 are LNHNV and YYDKDF (reference sequence). In nucleotides, the CDR3 is TGTGCCACCAGCAGAGATCCCCGTCTTTACACTGAAGCTTTCTTT. Encoded protein: CATSRDPRLYTEAFF.

V gene TRBV2 combines with J gene TRBJ1-5; 7 positions agree with TRBD1. This CDR3 contains 17 residues. The germline CDR1 and CDR2 sequences are SNHLY and FYNNEI. V lost 5 bases to trimming and J lost 2 bases; unmatched junction nucleotides: 12. CDR3: CASSYKLTGTGNQPQHF. CDR3 nucleotides: TGTGCCAGCAGTTATAAGTTGACAGGGACAGGCAATCAGCCCCAGCATTTT.

The gene calls are TRBV28 and TRBJ1-4; perhaps TRBD1 as D (5 bases). The CDR3 has 17 residues. The V gene lost 3 bases and the J gene lost 8 bases, with 22 bases spanning the gap. The germline V gene has CDR1 MDHEN and CDR2 SYDVKM. As DNA, the CDR3 is TGTGCCAGCAGTTTTCCCCGCGGGGGGGTAGGTCAGGAAAAACTGTTTTTT. This sequence encodes CASSFPRGGVGQEKLFF.

The rearrangement joins TRBV7-9 to TRBJ1-5; a weak D match, TRBD1 (5 bases). Trimming pared 6 bases from V and 7 bases from J, leaving 13 bases between. This CDR3 has 13 residues. Germline V gene lookup returns CDR1 SEHNR and CDR2 FQNEAQ (reference sequence). As DNA, the CDR3 is TGTGCCAGCAGTACGGCGGGGGACCAGCCCCAGCATTTT. Translating gives CASSTAGDQPQHF.

This chain uses TRBV7-9 with TRBJ2-1; 9 bases match TRBD2. The germline CDR1 and CDR2 sequences are SEHNR and FQNEAQ (reference sequence). The V gene end was trimmed by 1 base and the J gene end by 7 bases; junction bases not matched to a gene: 2. This CDR3 region has 14 residues. CDR3 sequence reads: CASSLGGRGNEQFF. CDR3 DNA sequence: TGTGCCAGCAGCTTAGGCGGGAGGGGGAATGAGCAGTTCTTC. Full variable domain (remainder filled in from reference TRBV7-9 and TRBJ2-1): DTGVSQNPRHKITKRGQNVTFRCDPISEHNRLYWYRQTLGQGPEFLTYFQNEAQLEKSRLLSDRFSAERPKGSFSTLEIQRTEQGDSAMYLCASSLGGRGNEQFFGPGTRLTVL.

The V and J genes are TRBV7-9 and TRBJ1-2, with D unresolved. This CDR3 spans 13 amino acids. V lost 3 bases and J 6 bases, leaving 11 bases between the germline ends. Germline V gene sequence: CDR1 SEHNR, CDR2 FQNEAQ (reference sequence). CDR3 loop: CASSLGVTDGYTF. The DNA for the CDR3 is TGTGCCAGCAGCTTGGGAGTAACGGATGGCTACACCTTC. Complete variable domain (other parts from reference TRBV7-9 and TRBJ1-2): DTGVSQNPRHKITKRGQNVTFRCDPISEHNRLYWYRQTLGQGPEFLTYFQNEAQLEKSRLLSDRFSAERPKGSFSTLEIQRTEQGDSAMYLCASSLGVTDGYTFGSGTRLTVV.

The rearrangement joins TRBV7-2 to TRBJ1-2, with 7 positions matching TRBD1. CDR1 is SGHTA and CDR2 is FQGNSA in the germline V gene. With 2 bases clipped from V and 4 bases from J, the junction kept 7 bases outside the gene matches. The CDR3 length is 15 residues. The CDR3 nucleotides read TGTGCCAGCAGCTTAAATCCGGGACAGTTCTATGGCTACACCTTC. Its protein product is CASSLNPGQFYGYTF.

This chain's CDR3 is CASSIWRNEQFF. CDR3 DNA: TGTGCCAGTAGTATTTGGAGAAATGAGCAGTTCTTC. This rearrangement joins TRBV19 to TRBJ2-1; no firm D call. Germline assignment: CDR1 LNHDA and CDR2 SQIVND (reference sequence). Trimming took 3 bases from V and 7 from J, leaving 7 bases between them. The CDR3 has 12 amino acids.